A single sample is the source of the 28 T cell receptor beta chains below, sequenced in a study of cytomegalovirus exposure and HLA in healthy donors. The PCR made use of 60 Vbeta and 13 Jbeta primers. TCRdb keeps only in-frame clones here, not all; method: immunoSEQ multiplex PCR. Of 150,000 or so clones in the sample, roughly 80% were seen once. The specimen sequenced was PBMCs. Every receptor here comes from a man aged 35 to 55 in good health and CMV-seronegative.

The chain couples TRBV21-1 to TRBJ2-5; the DNA was not compared with TRBD1, the D call given in the table. The better agreement between TRBJ2-7 and the DNA end casts doubt on the J call. TRBV21-1 is assigned pseudogene status. This CDR3 is built from 12 residues. CDR3: CASSPHRVEQYF. The CDR3 DNA reads TGTGCCAGCAGCCCCCACAGGGTCGAGCAGTACTTC.

The rearrangement links TRBV7-8 to TRBJ1-2; D is uncertain. CDR3 size: 16 residues. V lost 1 base and J 0 bases, leaving 12 bases between the germline ends. Per germline, CDR1 SGHVS and CDR2 FQNEAQ. CDR3 coding DNA: TGTGCCAGCAGCTTAGGTCGCGGCAGACCTAACTATGGCTACACCTTC. Translation: CASSLGRGRPNYGYTF.

The V and J genes are TRBV19 and TRBJ1-5; a possible D gene is TRBD1 (5 bases). The CDR3 extends over 13 amino acids. With 7 bases removed from V and 2 bases from J, the gap between germline ends came to 9 bases. CDR1 and CDR2 (germline): LNHDA, SQIVND (reference sequence). The CDR3 loop is CASMSQGNQPQHF. The CDR3 nucleotides read TGTGCCAGTATGTCACAGGGCAATCAGCCCCAGCATTTT.

The chain couples TRBV4-1 to TRBJ1-5; perhaps TRBD1 as D (5 bases). With 0 bases removed from V and 7 bases from J, the gap between germline ends came to 10 bases. Germline CDR1 reads MGHRA; CDR2 reads YSYEKL. The CDR3 is 14 residues long. DNA of the CDR3: TGCGCCAGCAGCCAAGATTCAGGGATCCAGCCCCAGCATTTT. Residues: CASSQDSGIQPQHF.

The CDR3 bases are TGTGCCAGCAGCCACGCCCCGAACGGGGGTGCCTATGGCTACACCTTC. This gives the protein CASSHAPNGGAYGYTF. The chain recombines TRBV5-4 with TRBJ1-2, with D maybe TRBD1 (5 bases). The CDR3 runs to 16 residues. CDR1 is SGHNT, CDR2 YYREEE, per germline (reference sequence). The V and J ends lost 4 bases and 4 bases respectively, with 20 bases between them.

Written as DNA, the CDR3 is TGTGCCAGCAGCTTAGATTCTCCCGATACGCAGTATTTT. It encodes CASSLDSPDTQYF. This rearrangement joins TRBV11-3 to TRBJ2-3; no firm D call. This CDR3 has 13 amino acids. Trimming removed 0 bases at V and 6 bases at J, with 7 bases between. Germline CDR1 reads SGHNT; CDR2 reads YENEEA.

The table lists this clone with a few counts. V and J are TRBV2 and TRBJ1-4, with a possible D match to TRBD1 (5 bases). CDR1 and CDR2 (germline): SNHLY, FYNNEI. CDR3 length: 17 residues. Trimming removed 8 bases at V and 2 bases at J, with 21 bases between. This chain's CDR3 is CASLYSVARDTNEKLFF. Here the CDR3 DNA reads TGTGCCAGCCTTTATTCGGTCGCCAGGGATACTAATGAAAAACTGTTTTTT. Together with reference TRBV2 and TRBJ1-4, the CDR3 gives the full variable domain: EPEVTQTPSHQVTQMGQEVILRCVPISNHLYFYWYRQILGQKVEFLVSFYNNEISEKSEIFDDQFSVERPDGSNFTLKIRSTKLEDSAMYFCASLYSVARDTNEKLFFGSGTQLSVL.

This clone appeared a single time. The chain employs TRBV7-9 and TRBJ1-5; TRBD1 is a possible D gene (5 bases). The CDR3 has 15 amino acids. Germline-derived CDR1 and CDR2 are SEHNR and FQNEAQ (reference sequence). Trimming took off 7 bases at V and 4 bases at J, with 17 bases between the two ends. CDR3 sequence (DNA): TGTGCCAGCACCGATCTCAGGGAATCGAATCAGCCCCAGCATTTT. Residues: CASTDLRESNQPQHF.

This clone came up a few times. Here the CDR3 reads CAISESTANYGYTF. The CDR3 nucleotides are TGTGCCATCAGTGAGTCGACAGCGAACTATGGCTACACCTTC. The V gene is TRBV10-3, the J gene TRBJ1-2; D is perhaps TRBD1 (5 bases). The CDR3 has 14 amino acids. V was clipped by 0 bases and J by 2 bases, with 7 bases between them. From germline, CDR1 is ENHRY and CDR2 SYGVKD.

The V and J genes are TRBV11-2 and TRBJ2-3, with 8 bases identical to TRBD1. Per germline, CDR1 SGHAT and CDR2 FQNNGV. Losses at the gene ends were 6 bases for V and 4 bases for J; bases not matched to a gene: 6. This CDR3 has 14 residues. The CDR3 DNA follows: TGTGCCAGCAGTATGACAGGGGTCCCAGATACGCAGTATTTT. Translated: CASSMTGVPDTQYF.

The genes are TRBV27 and TRBJ1-3; 7 nucleotides match TRBD1. CDR1 is MNHEY, CDR2 SMNVEV, per germline (reference sequence). V lost 3 bases and J lost 0; bases outside the gene matches: 17. The CDR3 length is 20 residues. This CDR3 reads CASSFPWPLGQTSSGNTIYF. The CDR3 nucleotides read TGTGCCAGCAGTTTCCCCTGGCCTCTGGGACAGACAAGCTCTGGAAACACCATATATTTT.

This chain joins TRBV7-9 and TRBJ1-1; D perhaps matches TRBD1 (5 bases). The CDR3 length is 14 residues. Trimming shortened V by 1 base and J by 6 bases, and 12 bases separated the two germline ends. Germline values: CDR1 SEHNR, CDR2 FQNEAQ (reference sequence). The CDR3 is CASSLGGRPAEAFF. The CDR3, as DNA: TGTGCCAGCAGCTTAGGGGGCCGTCCGGCTGAAGCTTTCTTT.

The chain joins TRBV2 to TRBJ2-5; D remains unclear. This CDR3 has 11 residues. Per the germline V gene, CDR1 is SNHLY and CDR2 is FYNNEI. V was trimmed by 6 bases and J by 5 bases, leaving 7 bases between them. CDR3 loop: CASSPQETQYF. Here the CDR3 DNA reads TGTGCCAGCAGCCCCCAGGAGACCCAGTACTTC. Full variable domain (outside the CDR3, taken from reference TRBV2 and TRBJ2-5): EPEVTQTPSHQVTQMGQEVILRCVPISNHLYFYWYRQILGQKVEFLVSFYNNEISEKSEIFDDQFSVERPDGSNFTLKIRSTKLEDSAMYFCASSPQETQYFGPGTRLLVL.

V and J are TRBV6-6 and TRBJ2-5, with 7 bases aligning to TRBD1. The J call may be faulty, since TRBJ2-7 better matches the DNA end. CDR1 and CDR2 from the germline V gene are MNHNY and SVGAGI (reference sequence). This CDR3 region has 14 residues. This CDR3 is CASSRTGAEYEQYF. The CDR3 DNA reads as TGTGCCAGCAGTCGAACAGGGGCCGAATACGAGCAGTACTTC.

This chain joins TRBV15 and TRBJ2-3; maybe TRBD1 (7 bases). Germline CDR1 and CDR2: LNHNV and YYDKDF (reference sequence). The CDR3 contains 17 residues. The germline V and J ends were trimmed by 3 bases and 0 bases, with 16 bases remaining between them. CDR3 in amino acids: CATSSPGGTVSTDTQYF. CDR3 bases: TGTGCCACCAGCAGCCCCGGAGGGACAGTTAGCACAGATACGCAGTATTTT.

The gene calls are TRBV28 and TRBJ2-6; D not certain. CDR3 length: 17 residues. Germline V gives CDR1 MDHEN, CDR2 SYDVKM. With 3 bases removed from V and 0 bases from J, the gap between germline ends came to 12 bases. The DNA of the CDR3 is TGTGCCAGCAGTTTGAACAGAAGAGACTCTGGGGCCAACGTCCTGACTTTC. Residues: CASSLNRRDSGANVLTF.

There are a few counts of this clone. The rearrangement links TRBV2 to TRBJ2-7; TRBD2 matches at 14 bases. The germline gives CDR1 SNHLY, CDR2 FYNNEI. The junction had 9 bases not matched to a gene; V was cut back by 4 bases and J by 4 bases. The CDR3 has 17 amino acids. The CDR3 is CASSGPAGLAGDYEQYF. The CDR3 DNA follows: TGTGCCAGCAGTGGACCGGCGGGACTAGCGGGGGATTACGAGCAGTACTTC.

V and J are TRBV2 and TRBJ1-1, with a possible D match to TRBD1 (6 bases). CDR1 SNHLY and CDR2 FYNNEI come from the germline V gene. CDR3 length: 12 amino acids. Trimming left V 4 bases short and J 10 bases short, with 13 bases between. CDR3 protein: CASSVTGLAAFF. Written as DNA, the CDR3 is TGTGCCAGCAGTGTCACAGGGTTAGCAGCTTTCTTT.

The chain joins TRBV4-3 to TRBJ2-3; 12 bases fit TRBD2. After removal of 6 bases from V and 3 bases from J, the junction contained 7 bases not matched to a gene. Germline CDR1 and CDR2: LGHNA and YSLEER. The CDR3 loop spans 16 amino acids. This chain's CDR3 is CASSPSGGASTDTQYF. The CDR3 DNA is TGCGCCAGCAGTCCTAGCGGGGGGGCCTCGACAGATACGCAGTATTTT.

V gene TRBV14 combines with J gene TRBJ2-7; D not certain. The V and J ends lost 1 base and 3 bases respectively, with 10 bases between them. The germline V gene has CDR1 SGHDN and CDR2 FVKESK. The CDR3 contains 14 residues. The CDR3 is CASSQGPTGYEQYF. Written as DNA, the CDR3 is TGTGCCAGCAGCCAAGGTCCGACGGGCTACGAGCAGTACTTC.

This clone occurred a few times. The rearrangement links TRBV9 to TRBJ2-7; D possibly corresponds to TRBD2 (5 bases). CDR3 length: 14 residues. V was cut by 8 bases and J by 5 bases, with 20 bases left in between. Germline values: CDR1 SGDLS, CDR2 YYNGEE. The CDR3 spells CASGSGFAVDEQYF. The CDR3 DNA sequence: TGTGCCAGTGGTTCGGGATTCGCGGTCGACGAGCAGTACTTC.

The chain links TRBV6-5 to TRBJ2-5; D not resolved. The DNA end lines up better with TRBJ2-7; the J call may be wrong. Germline V CDR1 and CDR2: MNHEY, SVGAGI. CDR3 length: 13 amino acids. The CDR3 nucleotides read TGTGCCAGCAGTTTTACAGCTGACTACGAGCAGTACTTC. Residues: CASSFTADYEQYF.

The gene calls are TRBV28 and TRBJ2-2; 7 positions match TRBD2. The ends lost 10 bases at V and 0 bases at J; junction bases unmatched: 5. The CDR3 length is 14 residues. Looked up from germline, CDR1 is MDHEN and CDR2 is SYDVKM. This CDR3 reads CATGAGTNTGELFF. CDR3 nucleotide sequence: TGTGCCACCGGAGCGGGAACGAACACCGGGGAGCTGTTTTTT.

The V and J genes are TRBV5-1 and TRBJ1-5; no firm D call. Per germline, CDR1 SGHRS and CDR2 YFSETQ. This CDR3 is built from 15 residues. V was shortened by 5 bases and J by 6 bases, with 18 bases between the two germline ends. The CDR3 is CASSSLGLESQPQHF. The CDR3 region has the DNA TGCGCCAGCAGTAGCTTAGGCCTGGAAAGTCAGCCCCAGCATTTT.

The rearrangement joins TRBV7-9 to TRBJ1-1; tentatively, D is TRBD1 (6 bases). This CDR3 has 14 residues. CDR1 and CDR2 from the germline V gene are SEHNR and FQNEAQ (reference sequence). The V gene lost 4 bases and the J gene lost 4 bases, with 13 bases spanning the gap. For the CDR3, the DNA is TGTGCCAGCAGCTACAGGGATTTCTTCACTGAAGCTTTCTTT. Protein sequence: CASSYRDFFTEAFF.

The genes are TRBV5-1 and TRBJ1-2, with 10 bases aligning to TRBD1. The germline CDR1 and CDR2 sequences are SGHRS and YFSETQ. This CDR3 comprises 15 residues. Trimming took 4 bases from V and 8 from J; bases not matched to a gene: 11. The CDR3 protein is CASSPTPGQGKGYTF. CDR3 nucleotide sequence: TGCGCCAGCAGCCCAACACCGGGACAGGGGAAGGGCTACACCTTC.

This clone was detected only a few times. V gene TRBV7-2 combines with J gene TRBJ1-6, with TRBD1 identical over 10 bases. The CDR3 has 14 residues. Germline V lookup: CDR1 SGHTA, CDR2 FQGNSA. V shed 6 bases and J 10 bases; nucleotides not matched to a gene: 6. The CDR3 DNA follows: TGTGCCAGCAGATCCGACAGGGGGCGATCACCCCTCCACTTT. Encoded protein: CASRSDRGRSPLHF.

The DNA for the CDR3 is TGTGCCAGCAGCTTTTTGGGACAGCTTACTGAAGCTTTCTTT. It is translated as CASSFLGQLTEAFF. This chain links TRBV11-1 with TRBJ1-1; TRBD1 matches at 7 bases. With V trimmed by 3 bases and J by 5 bases, 6 bases remained unmatched. The CDR3 runs 14 residues. Germline assignment: CDR1 SGHAT and CDR2 FQDESV (reference sequence).